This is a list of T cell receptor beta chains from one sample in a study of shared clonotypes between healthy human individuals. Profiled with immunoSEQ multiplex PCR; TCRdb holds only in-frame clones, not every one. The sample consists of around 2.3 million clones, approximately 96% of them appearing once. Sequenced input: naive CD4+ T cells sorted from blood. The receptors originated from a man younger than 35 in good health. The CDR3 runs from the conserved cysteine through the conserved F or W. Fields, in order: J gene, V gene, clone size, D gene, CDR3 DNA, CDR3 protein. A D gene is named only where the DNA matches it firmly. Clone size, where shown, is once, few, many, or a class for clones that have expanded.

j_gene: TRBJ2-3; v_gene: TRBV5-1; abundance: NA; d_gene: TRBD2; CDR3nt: TGCGCCAGCACAGAGGTAGCGGGGGGCACAGATACGCAGTATTTT; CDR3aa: CASTEVAGGTDTQYF
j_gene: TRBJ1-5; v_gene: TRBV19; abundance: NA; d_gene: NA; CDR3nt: TGTGCCAGTAGTAGCCCCCCGGGCATGGACAATCAGCCCCAGCATTTT; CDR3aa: CASSSPPGMDNQPQHF
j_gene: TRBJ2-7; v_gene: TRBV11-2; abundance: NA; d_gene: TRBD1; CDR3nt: TGTGCCAGCAGGCGACAGGGCGACTACGAGCAGTACTTC; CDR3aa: CASRRQGDYEQYF
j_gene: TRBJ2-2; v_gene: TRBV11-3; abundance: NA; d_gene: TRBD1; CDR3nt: TGTGCCAGCAGCCGCGGGACAGGGGTGACCGGGGAGCTGTTTTTT; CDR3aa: CASSRGTGVTGELFF
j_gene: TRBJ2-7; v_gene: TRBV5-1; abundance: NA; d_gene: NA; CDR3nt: TGCGCCAGCAGCTTGGAGCCAGGGCCATCCTACGAGCAGTACTTC; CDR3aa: CASSLEPGPSYEQYF
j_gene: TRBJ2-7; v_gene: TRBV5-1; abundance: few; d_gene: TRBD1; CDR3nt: TGCGCCAGCAGCGGGGGACAGTCCTACGAGCAGTACTTC; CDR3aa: CASSGGQSYEQYF
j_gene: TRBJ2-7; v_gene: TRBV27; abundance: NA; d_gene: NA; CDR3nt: TGTGCCAGCCGCCGCCCGGGTTCGGGCTCCTACGAGCAGTACTTC; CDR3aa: CASRRPGSGSYEQYF
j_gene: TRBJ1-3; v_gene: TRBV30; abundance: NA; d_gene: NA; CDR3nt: TGTGCCTGGAGTGTTCAATACGGGGACACCATATATTTT; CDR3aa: CAWSVQYGDTIYF
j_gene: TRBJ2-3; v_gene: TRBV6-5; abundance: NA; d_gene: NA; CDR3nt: TGTGCCAGCAGCGACCTTACGCGAGATACGCAGTATTTT; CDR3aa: CASSDLTRDTQYF
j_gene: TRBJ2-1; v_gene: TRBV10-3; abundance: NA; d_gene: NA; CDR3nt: TGTGCCATCAGTGAGTCTGTCAGCAATGAGCAGTTCTTC; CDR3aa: CAISESVSNEQFF
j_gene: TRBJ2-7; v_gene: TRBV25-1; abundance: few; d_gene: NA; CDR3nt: TGTGCCAGCAGTGTTACAGGGACCTACGAGCAGTACTTC; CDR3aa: CASSVTGTYEQYF
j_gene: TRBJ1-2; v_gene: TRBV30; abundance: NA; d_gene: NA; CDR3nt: TGTGCCTGGAGCCCCGGGGGCAGCCCTTCGAACGGCTACACCTTC; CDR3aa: CAWSPGGSPSNGYTF
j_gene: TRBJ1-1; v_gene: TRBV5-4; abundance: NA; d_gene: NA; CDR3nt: TGTGCCAGCAGCCTCGGGACGGTAGGGACTGAAGCTTTCTTT; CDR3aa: CASSLGTVGTEAFF
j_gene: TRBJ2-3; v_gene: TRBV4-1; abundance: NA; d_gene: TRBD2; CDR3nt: TGCGCCAGCAGCTTAGCCGGGACTAGCGGGGGATACGATACGCAGTATTTT; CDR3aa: CASSLAGTSGGYDTQYF
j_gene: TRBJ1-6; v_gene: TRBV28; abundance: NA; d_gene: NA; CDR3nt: TGTGCCAGCAGAAGGGAGGACTATAATTCACCCCTCCACTTT; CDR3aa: CASRREDYNSPLHF
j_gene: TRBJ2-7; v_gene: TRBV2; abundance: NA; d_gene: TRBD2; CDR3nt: TGTGCCAGCAGTGACCGGACTAGCGGGGCCTACGAGCAGTACTTC; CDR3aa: CASSDRTSGAYEQYF
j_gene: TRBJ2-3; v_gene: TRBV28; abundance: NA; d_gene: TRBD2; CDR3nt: TGTGCCAGCAGTTCGCTAGAGGGACTAGCGCCGAAGGATACGCAGTATTTT; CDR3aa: CASSSLEGLAPKDTQYF
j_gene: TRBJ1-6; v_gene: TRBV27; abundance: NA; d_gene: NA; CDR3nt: TGTGCCAGCAGTTTCGGTATGGAGAGGAATTCACCCCTCCACTTT; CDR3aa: CASSFGMERNSPLHF
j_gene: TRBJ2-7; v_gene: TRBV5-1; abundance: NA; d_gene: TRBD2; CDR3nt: TGCGCCAGCAGCTTGCTTGCGGCTAGCGGGGCTTTGAAGGCCTACGAGCAGTACTTC; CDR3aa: CASSLLAASGALKAYEQYF
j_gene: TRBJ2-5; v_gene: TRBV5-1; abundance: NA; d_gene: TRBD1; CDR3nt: TGCGCCAGCAGCCGGGGGCTGGGGACAGGGTCGGAGACCCAGTACTTC; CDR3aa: CASSRGLGTGSETQYF
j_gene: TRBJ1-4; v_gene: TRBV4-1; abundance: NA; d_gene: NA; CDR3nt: TGCGCCAGCAGCCAACGCGATGAAAAACTGTTTTTT; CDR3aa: CASSQRDEKLFF
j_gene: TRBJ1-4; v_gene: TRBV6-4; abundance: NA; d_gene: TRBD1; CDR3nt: TGTGCCAGCAGTGAGGGACAGGCAGAAAAACTGTTTTTT; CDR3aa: CASSEGQAEKLFF
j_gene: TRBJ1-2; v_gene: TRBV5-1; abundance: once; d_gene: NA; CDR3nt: TGCGCCAGCAGCTTGGACAGTATCTATGGCTACACCTTC; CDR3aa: CASSLDSIYGYTF
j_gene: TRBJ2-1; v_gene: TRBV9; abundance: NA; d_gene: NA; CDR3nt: TGTGCCAGCAGCGTAGGATCCTATGGGAGCGGAAGGAATGAGCAGTTCTTC; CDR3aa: CASSVGSYGSGRNEQFF
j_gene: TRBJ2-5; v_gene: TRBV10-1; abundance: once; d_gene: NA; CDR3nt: TGCGCCAGCAGTGAGTCCGGGATGATGGAGACCCAGTACTTC; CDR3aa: CASSESGMMETQYF
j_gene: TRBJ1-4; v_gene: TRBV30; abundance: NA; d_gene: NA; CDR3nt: TGTGCCTGGAATCGGGCCTCGGGTGAAAAACTGTTTTTT; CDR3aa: CAWNRASGEKLFF
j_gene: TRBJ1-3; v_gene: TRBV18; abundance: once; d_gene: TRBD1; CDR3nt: TGTGCCAGCTCACCGTCGGGACAGAACTCTGGAAACACCATATATTTT; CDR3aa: CASSPSGQNSGNTIYF
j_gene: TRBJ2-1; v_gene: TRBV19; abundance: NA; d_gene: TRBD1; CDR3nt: TGTGCCAGTAGTAGAGCGGACAGGGGAAACTACAATGAGCAGTTCTTC; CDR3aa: CASSRADRGNYNEQFF
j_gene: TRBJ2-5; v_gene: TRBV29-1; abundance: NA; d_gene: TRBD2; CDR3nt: TGCAGCGTTGAAAGAGGAAGCGGGGCAGAGACCCAGTACTTC; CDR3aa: CSVERGSGAETQYF
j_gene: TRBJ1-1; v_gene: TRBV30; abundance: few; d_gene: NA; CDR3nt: TGTGCCTGGACAGGGCTGGGTACTGAAGCTTTCTTT; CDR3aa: CAWTGLGTEAFF
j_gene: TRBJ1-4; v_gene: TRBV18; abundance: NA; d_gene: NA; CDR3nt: TGTGCCAGCTCACCACCGGGGGGTATCGGTGAAAAACTGTTTTTT; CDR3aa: CASSPPGGIGEKLFF
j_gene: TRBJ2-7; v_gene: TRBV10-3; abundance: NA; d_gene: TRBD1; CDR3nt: TGTGCCATCAGGGGGGGACAGGGCTACGAGCAGTACTTC; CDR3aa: CAIRGGQGYEQYF
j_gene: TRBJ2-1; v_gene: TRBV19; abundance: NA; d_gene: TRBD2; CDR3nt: TGTGCCAGTAGCCACGCCGGGCGGACTAGCCGCAATGAGCAGTTCTTC; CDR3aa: CASSHAGRTSRNEQFF
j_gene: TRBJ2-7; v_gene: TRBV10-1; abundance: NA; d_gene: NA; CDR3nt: TGCGCCAGCAGTTCGGGACCGGGCTCCTACGAGCAGTACTTC; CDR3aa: CASSSGPGSYEQYF
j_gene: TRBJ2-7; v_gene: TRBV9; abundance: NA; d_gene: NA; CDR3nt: TGTGCCAGCAGCGACCGGGGAAAGCAGTACTTC; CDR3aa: CASSDRGKQYF
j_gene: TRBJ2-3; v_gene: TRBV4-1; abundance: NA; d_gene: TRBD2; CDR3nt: TGCGCCAGCAGCCTGGGGGGGGTTGGAGATACGCAGTATTTT; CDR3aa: CASSLGGVGDTQYF
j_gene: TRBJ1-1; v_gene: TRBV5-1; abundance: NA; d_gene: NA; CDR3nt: TGCGCCAGCAGCTTCATGCAGGGTGGGACTGAAGCTTTCTTT; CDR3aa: CASSFMQGGTEAFF
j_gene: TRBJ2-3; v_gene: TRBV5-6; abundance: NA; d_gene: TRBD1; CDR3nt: TGTGCCAGCACCTCCACGGGACAGAGCACAGATACGCAGTATTTT; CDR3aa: CASTSTGQSTDTQYF
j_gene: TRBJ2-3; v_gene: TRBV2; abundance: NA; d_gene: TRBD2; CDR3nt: TGTGCCACCGGACTAGCGGGCACAGATACGCAGTATTTT; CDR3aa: CATGLAGTDTQYF
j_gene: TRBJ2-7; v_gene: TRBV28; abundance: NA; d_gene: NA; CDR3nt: TGTGCCAGCAGTAGCGACAGGCGAACCTACGAGCAGTACTTC; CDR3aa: CASSSDRRTYEQYF
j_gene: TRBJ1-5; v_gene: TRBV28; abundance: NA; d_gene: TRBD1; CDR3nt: TGTGCCAGCAGTTGGGGGACAGCTGCTCAGCCCCAGCATTTT; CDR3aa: CASSWGTAAQPQHF
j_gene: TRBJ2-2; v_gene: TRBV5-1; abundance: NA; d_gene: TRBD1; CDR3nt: TGCGCCAGCAGCCCTGACAGGGGGGTATTCACCGGGGAGCTGTTTTTT; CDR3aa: CASSPDRGVFTGELFF
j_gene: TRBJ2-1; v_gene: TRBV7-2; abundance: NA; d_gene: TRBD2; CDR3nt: TGTGCCAGCAGCTCTAGCGGTGGGATGGGTGAGCAGTTCTTC; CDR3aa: CASSSSGGMGEQFF
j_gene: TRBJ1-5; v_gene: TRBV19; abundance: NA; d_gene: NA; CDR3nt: TGTGCCAGTAGGACGACAGTTTATAGCAATCAGCCCCAGCATTTT; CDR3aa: CASRTTVYSNQPQHF
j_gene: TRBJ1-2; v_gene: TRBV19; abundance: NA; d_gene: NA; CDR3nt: TGTGCCAGTAATTGTGGCTACACCTTC; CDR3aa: CASNCGYTF
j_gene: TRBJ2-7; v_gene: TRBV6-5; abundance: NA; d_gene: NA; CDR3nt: TGTGCCAGCAGTCCGGGGACTCGCACCTACGAGCAGTACTTC; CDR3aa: CASSPGTRTYEQYF
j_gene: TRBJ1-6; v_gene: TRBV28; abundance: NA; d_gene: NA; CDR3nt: TGTGCCAGCAGTCCTCGGCAGGGAGGGTCACCCCTCCACTTT; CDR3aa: CASSPRQGGSPLHF
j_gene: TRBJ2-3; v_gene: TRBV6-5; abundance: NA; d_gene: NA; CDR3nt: TGTGCCAGCAGCCCCCTAGTGACCACAGATACGCAGTATTTT; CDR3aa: CASSPLVTTDTQYF
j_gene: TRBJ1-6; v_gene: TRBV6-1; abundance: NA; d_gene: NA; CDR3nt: TGTGCCAGCACTTCGGGGGGCAACTCACCCCTCCACTTT; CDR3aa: CASTSGGNSPLHF
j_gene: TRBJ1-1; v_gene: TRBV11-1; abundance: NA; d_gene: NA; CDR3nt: TGTGCCAGCAGCCAACCGGGACAAGTCACTGAAGCTTTCTTT; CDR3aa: CASSQPGQVTEAFF
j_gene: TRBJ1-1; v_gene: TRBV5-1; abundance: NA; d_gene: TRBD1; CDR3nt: TGCGCCAGCAGCTTGGAAACCAGGGGGATTGCTGAAGCTTTCTTT; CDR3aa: CASSLETRGIAEAFF
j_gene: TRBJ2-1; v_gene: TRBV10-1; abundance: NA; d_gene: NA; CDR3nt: TGCGCCAGCAGTAGAGACCTTAGTCGTGAGCAGTTCTTC; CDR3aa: CASSRDLSREQFF
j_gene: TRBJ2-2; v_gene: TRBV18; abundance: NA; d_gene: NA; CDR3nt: TGTGCCAGCTCACCAGGGGTGTCAGCCGCGAACACCGGGGAGCTGTTTTTT; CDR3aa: CASSPGVSAANTGELFF